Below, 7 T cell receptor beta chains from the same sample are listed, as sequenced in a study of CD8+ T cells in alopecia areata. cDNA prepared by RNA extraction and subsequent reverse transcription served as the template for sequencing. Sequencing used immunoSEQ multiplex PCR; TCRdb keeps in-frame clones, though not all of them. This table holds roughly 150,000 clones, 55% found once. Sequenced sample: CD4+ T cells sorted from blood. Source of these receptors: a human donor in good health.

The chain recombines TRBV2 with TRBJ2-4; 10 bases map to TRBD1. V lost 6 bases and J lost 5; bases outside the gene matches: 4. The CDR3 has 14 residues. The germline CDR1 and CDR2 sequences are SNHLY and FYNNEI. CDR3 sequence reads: CASRSGTGENIQYF. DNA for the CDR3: TGTGCCAGCAGATCCGGGACAGGGGAAAACATTCAGTACTTC.

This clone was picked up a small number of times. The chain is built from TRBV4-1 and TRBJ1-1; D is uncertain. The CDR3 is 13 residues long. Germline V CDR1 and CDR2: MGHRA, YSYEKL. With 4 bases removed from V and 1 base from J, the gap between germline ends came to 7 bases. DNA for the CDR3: TGCGCCAGCAGCCCTCGCTGGAACACTGAAGCTTTCTTT. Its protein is CASSPRWNTEAFF.

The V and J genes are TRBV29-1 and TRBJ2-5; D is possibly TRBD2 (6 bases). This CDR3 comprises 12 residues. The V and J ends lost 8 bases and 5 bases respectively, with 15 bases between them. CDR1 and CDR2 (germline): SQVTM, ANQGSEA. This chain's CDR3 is CSIRGTGETQYF. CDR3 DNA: TGCAGCATCCGAGGGACTGGGGAGACCCAGTACTTC.

CDR3 in amino acids: CASSMTAKNIQYF. CDR3 in DNA: TGTGCCAGCAGCATGACAGCCAAAAACATTCAGTACTTC. The gene calls are TRBV6-5 and TRBJ2-4, with no clear D. Trimming removed 6 bases at V and 0 bases at J, with 6 bases between. Germline lookup yields CDR1 MNHEY and CDR2 SVGAGI. CDR3 length: 13 residues.

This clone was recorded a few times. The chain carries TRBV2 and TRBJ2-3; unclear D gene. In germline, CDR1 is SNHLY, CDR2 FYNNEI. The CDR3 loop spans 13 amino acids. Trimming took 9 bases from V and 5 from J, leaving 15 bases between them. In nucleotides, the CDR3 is TGTGCCAGTAGGGTGGGCGTTGGAGATACGCAGTATTTT. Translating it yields CASRVGVGDTQYF.

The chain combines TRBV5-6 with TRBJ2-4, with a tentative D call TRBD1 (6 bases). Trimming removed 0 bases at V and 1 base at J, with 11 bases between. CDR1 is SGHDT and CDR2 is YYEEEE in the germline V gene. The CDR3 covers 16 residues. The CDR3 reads CASSLGQGKAKNIQYF. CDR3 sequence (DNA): TGTGCCAGCAGCTTGGGGCAGGGGAAGGCCAAAAACATTCAGTACTTC.

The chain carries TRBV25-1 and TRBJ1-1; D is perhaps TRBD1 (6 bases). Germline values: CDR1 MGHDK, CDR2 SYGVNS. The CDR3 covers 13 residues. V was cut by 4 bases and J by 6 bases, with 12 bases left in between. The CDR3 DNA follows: TGTGCCAGCAGTGTAGGGGGGACATCTGAAGCTTTCTTT. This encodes CASSVGGTSEAFF.